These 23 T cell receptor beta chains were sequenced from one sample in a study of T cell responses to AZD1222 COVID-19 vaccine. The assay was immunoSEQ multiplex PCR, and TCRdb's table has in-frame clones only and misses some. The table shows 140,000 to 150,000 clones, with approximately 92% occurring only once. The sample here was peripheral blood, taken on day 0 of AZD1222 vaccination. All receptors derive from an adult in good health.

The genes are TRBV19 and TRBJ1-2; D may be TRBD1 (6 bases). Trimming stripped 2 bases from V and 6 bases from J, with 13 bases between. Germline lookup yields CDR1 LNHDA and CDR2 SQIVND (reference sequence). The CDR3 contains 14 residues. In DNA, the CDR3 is TGTGCCAGTAGTATACTGCCAGGGGTAGATGGCTACACCTTC. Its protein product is CASSILPGVDGYTF.

Written as DNA, the CDR3 is TGTGCCAGCAGTTTTTTAGGGGCAGGTCGAACCGGGGAGCTGTTTTTT. Residues: CASSFLGAGRTGELFF. The chain links TRBV28 to TRBJ2-2; D is perhaps TRBD1 (5 bases). The CDR3 covers 16 residues. Germline-derived CDR1 and CDR2 are MDHEN and SYDVKM. The V end was cut by 3 bases, the J end by 5 bases, with 16 bases between.

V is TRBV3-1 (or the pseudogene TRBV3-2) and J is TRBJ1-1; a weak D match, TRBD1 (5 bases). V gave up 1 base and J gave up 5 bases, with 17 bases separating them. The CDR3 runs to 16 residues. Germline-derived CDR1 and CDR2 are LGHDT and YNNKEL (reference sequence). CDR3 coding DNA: TGTGCCAGCAGCCAAGGTCTTTGGGAGGGGCGAACTGAAGCTTTCTTT. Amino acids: CASSQGLWEGRTEAFF.

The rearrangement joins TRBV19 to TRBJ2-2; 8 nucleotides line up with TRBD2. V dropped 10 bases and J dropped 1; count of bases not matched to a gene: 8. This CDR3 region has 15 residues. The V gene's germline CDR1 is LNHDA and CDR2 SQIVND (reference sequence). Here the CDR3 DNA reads TGTGCCACCTCACCGGGACTAGTGAACACCGGGGAGCTGTTTTTT. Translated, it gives CATSPGLVNTGELFF.

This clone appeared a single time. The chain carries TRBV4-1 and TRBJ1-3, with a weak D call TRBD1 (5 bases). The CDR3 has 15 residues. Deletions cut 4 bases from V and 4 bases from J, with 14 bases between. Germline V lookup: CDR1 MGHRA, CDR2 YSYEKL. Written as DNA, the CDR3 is TGCGCCAGCAGCCCTCAGGGCACGGGCGGAAACACCATATATTTT. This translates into CASSPQGTGGNTIYF.

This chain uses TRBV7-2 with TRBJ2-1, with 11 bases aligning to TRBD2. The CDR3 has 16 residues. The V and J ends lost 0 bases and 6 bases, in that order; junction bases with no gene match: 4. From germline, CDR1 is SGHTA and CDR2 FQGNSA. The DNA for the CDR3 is TGTGCCAGCAGCTTAGCTTCTAGCGGGAGGCCCAATGAGCAGTTCTTC. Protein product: CASSLASSGRPNEQFF.

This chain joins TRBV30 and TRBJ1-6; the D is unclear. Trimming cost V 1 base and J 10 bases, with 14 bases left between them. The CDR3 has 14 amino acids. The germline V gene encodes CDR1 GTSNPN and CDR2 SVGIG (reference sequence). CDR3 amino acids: CAWSGLPGQSPLHF. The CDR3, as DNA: TGTGCCTGGAGTGGCCTGCCCGGCCAGTCACCCCTCCACTTT. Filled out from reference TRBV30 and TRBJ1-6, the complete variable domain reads SQTIHQWPATLVQPVGSPLSLECTVEGTSNPNLYWYRQAAGRGLQLLFYSVGIGQISSEVPQNLSASRPQDRQFILSSKKLLLSDSGFYLCAWSGLPGQSPLHFGNGTRLTVT.

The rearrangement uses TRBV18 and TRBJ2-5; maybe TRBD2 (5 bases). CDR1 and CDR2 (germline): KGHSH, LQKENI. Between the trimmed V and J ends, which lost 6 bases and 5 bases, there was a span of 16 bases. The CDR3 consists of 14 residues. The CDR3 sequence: CASSPGSTGETQYF. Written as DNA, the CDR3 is TGTGCCAGCTCTCCGGGATCCACCGGGGAGACCCAGTACTTC.

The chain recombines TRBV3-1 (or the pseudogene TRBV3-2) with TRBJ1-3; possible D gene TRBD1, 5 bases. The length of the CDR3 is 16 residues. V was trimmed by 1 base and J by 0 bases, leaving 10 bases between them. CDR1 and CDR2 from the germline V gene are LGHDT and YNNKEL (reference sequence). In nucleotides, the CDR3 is TGTGCCAGCAGCCAAGTGGGACCGGGCTCTGGAAACACCATATATTTT. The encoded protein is CASSQVGPGSGNTIYF.

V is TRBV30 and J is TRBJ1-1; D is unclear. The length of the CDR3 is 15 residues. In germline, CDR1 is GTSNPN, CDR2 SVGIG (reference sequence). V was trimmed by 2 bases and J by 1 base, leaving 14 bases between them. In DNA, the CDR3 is TGTGCCTGGAGTTTAGCGAGACTAACGAACACTGAAGCTTTCTTT. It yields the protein CAWSLARLTNTEAFF.

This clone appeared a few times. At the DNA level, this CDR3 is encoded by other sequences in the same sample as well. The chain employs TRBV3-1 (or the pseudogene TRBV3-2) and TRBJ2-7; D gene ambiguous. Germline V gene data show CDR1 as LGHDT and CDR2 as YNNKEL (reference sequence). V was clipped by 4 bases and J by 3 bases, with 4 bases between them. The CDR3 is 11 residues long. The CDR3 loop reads CASSLYYEQYF. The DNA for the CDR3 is TGTGCCAGCAGCCTCTACTACGAGCAGTACTTC.

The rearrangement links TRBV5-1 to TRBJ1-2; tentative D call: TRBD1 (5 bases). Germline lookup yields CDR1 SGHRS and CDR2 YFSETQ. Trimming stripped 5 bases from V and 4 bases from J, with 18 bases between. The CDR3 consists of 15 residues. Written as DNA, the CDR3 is TGCGCCAGCAGAGAGACAGCTCAGGGAGTCTATGGCTACACCTTC. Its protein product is CASRETAQGVYGYTF.

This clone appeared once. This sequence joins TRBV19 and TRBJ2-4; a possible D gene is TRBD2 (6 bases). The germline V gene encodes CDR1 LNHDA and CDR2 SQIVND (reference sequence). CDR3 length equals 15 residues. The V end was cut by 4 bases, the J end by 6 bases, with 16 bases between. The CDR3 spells CASSNVPGSGNIQYF. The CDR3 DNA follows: TGTGCCAGTAGTAACGTCCCCGGGAGTGGAAACATTCAGTACTTC.

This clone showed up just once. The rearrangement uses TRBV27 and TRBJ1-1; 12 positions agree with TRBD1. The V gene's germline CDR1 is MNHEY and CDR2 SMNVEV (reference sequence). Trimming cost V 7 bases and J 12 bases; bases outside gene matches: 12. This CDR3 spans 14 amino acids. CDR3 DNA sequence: TGTGCCAGCATTCCGGGACAGGGGGCCGGTGAGCCTTTCTTT. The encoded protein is CASIPGQGAGEPFF.

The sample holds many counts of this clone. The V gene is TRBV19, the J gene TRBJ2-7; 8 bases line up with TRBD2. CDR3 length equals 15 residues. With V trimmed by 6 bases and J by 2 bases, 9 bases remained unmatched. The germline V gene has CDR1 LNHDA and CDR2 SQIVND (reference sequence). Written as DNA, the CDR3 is TGTGCCAGTAGGACCACTAGCGGTGGGGCCTACGAGCAGTACTTC. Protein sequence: CASRTTSGGAYEQYF.

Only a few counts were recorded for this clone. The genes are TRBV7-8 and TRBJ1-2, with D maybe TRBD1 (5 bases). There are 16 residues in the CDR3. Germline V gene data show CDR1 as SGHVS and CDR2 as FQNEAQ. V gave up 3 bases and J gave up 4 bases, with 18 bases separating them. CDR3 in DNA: TGTGCCAGCAGCTTTAGCGACGAGGGGTCGGGCTATGGCTACACCTTC. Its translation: CASSFSDEGSGYGYTF.

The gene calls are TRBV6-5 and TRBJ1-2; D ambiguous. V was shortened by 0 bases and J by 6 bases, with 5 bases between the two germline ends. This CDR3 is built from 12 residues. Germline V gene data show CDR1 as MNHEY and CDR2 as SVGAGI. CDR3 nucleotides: TGTGCCAGCAGTTACTCTGGGGATGGCTACACCTTC. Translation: CASSYSGDGYTF.

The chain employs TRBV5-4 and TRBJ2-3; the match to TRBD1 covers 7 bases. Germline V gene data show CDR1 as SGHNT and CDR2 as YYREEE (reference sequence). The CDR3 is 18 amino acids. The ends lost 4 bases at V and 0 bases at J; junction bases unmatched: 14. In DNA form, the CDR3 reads TGTGCCAGCAGCCACAAGCCCGGACAGGCTACTAGCACAGATACGCAGTATTTT. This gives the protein CASSHKPGQATSTDTQYF.

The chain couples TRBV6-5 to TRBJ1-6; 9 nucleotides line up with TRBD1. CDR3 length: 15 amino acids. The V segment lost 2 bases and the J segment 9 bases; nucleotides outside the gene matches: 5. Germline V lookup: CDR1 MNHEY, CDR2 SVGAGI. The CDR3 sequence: CASSYDGTGISPLHF. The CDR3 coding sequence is TGTGCCAGCAGTTACGACGGGACAGGGATTTCACCCCTCCACTTT.

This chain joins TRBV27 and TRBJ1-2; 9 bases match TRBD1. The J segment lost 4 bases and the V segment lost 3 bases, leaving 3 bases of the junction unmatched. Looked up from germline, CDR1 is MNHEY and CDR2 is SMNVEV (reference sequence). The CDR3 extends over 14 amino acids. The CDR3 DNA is TGTGCCAGCAGTTTTATGGACAGGGGCTATGGCTACACCTTC. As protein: CASSFMDRGYGYTF.

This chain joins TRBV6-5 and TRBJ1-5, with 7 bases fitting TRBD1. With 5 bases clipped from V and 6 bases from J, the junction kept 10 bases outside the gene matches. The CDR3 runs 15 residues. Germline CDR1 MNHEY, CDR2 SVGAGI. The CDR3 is CASSQRQGMSQPQHF. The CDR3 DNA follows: TGTGCCAGCAGTCAGAGACAGGGTATGAGTCAGCCCCAGCATTTT.

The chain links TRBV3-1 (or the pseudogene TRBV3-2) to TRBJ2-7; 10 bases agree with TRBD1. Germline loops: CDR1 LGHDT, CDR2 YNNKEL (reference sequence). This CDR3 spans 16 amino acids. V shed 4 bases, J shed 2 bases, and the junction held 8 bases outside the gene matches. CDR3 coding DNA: TGTGCCAGCAGCCCCCCGGGACAGGGGAGAGCCTACGAGCAGTACTTC. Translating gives CASSPPGQGRAYEQYF.

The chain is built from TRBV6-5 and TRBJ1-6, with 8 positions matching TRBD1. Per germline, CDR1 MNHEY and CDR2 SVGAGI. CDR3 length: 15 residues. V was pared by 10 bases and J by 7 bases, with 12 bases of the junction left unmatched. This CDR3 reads CATKGDWTGNSPLHF. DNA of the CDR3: TGTGCCACCAAGGGTGACTGGACAGGGAATTCACCCCTCCACTTT.